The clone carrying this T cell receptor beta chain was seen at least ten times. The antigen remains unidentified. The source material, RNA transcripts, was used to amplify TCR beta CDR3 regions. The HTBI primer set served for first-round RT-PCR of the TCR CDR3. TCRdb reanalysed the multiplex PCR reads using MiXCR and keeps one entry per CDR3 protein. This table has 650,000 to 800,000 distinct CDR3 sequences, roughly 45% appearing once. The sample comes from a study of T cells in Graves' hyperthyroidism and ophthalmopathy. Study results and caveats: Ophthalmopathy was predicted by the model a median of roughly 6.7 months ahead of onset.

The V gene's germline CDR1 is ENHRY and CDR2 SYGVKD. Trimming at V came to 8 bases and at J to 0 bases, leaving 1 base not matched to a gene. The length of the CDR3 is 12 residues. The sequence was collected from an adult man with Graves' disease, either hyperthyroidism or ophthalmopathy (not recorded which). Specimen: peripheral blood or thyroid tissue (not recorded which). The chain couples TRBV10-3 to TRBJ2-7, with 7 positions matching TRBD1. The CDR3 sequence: CAIGTDSYEQYF. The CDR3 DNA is TGTGCCATCGGGACAGACTCCTACGAGCAGTACTTC.